Sequencing of this TCR beta chain was carried out in a study of blood T cell repertoires in COVID-19. Donors were grouped by their self-reported clinical history. Here immunoSEQ multiplex PCR was the method, and the copy in TCRdb shows in-frame clones only, minus some. Seen here are roughly 280,000 clones, around 93% observed once, and the top ten hold about 3%. From germline, CDR1 is SGHAT and CDR2 FQDESV (reference sequence). There are 14 residues in the CDR3. V was pared by 2 bases and J by 8 bases, with 13 bases between. Only a few counts were recorded for this clone. The clonotype originates from a man between 35 and 55 years old who had been exposed to COVID-19. Input material: PBMCs or T cells enriched from blood (not recorded which). The V gene is TRBV11-1, the J gene TRBJ2-1; perhaps TRBD2 as D (7 bases). CDR3 amino acids: CASSLLGGPDEQFF. The DNA for the CDR3 is TGTGCCAGCAGCTTATTGGGGGGGCCGGATGAGCAGTTCTTC.